Included here is one T cell receptor (beta chain) sequence, with context. Its cognate antigen has yet to be identified. No much larger clone exists at a distance of one base, and base qualities are not known. Explained via the paper, the time point label denotes: peripheral blood 12 weeks after first pembrolizumab dose. Mismatch repair deficiency in every enrolled patient was established by polymerase chain reaction or immunohistochemistry. TCR sequencing was carried out for a few patients who responded to pembrolizumab therapy. The phase II trial prospectively tested pembrolizumab PD-1 blockade in advanced mismatch repair-deficient cancers regardless of tissue of origin. Peripheral blood T cell samples were gathered serially, both before PD-1 blockade started and at multiple time points afterward. Blood sampling times were reported as weeks after the first pembrolizumab dose. Libraries were made using the immunoSEQ multiplex PCR assay. Here the immuneACCESS table is served through TCRdb, limited to in-frame sequences with V and J called. Missing clones are a known gap in these copies; in checked studies unresolved V genes cover under half, and the rest lacks a known reason. This sample comprises fewer than 100,000 clones, over 70% of them detected only once. Of the sample, approximately 2.7% falls within the top ten clones.

CDR1 MNHNY and CDR2 SVGAGI are derived from the germline V gene (reference sequence). The CDR3, from cysteine to phenylalanine, totals 16 residues. Only the CDR3 part of the read is kept: 48 bases, read in frame from the first base. Deletion took 0 bases off V and 2 bases off J, with a span of 11 bases between the germline ends. The data were taken from a study of PD-1 blockade in mismatch repair-deficient tumors (dated by TCRdb to 2017 to 2019). Study-level background: Between September 2013 and 2016, the trial enrolled fewer than 95 consecutive patients with more than 10 mismatch repair-deficient cancer types, every one of whom had been previously treated and was progressing. Tumor-associated T cell clones were tracked in the peripheral blood of patients responding to PD-1 blockade by deep sequencing of TCR CDR3 regions.

What the authors observed across the whole study: Rapid expansion after pembrolizumab followed by contraction, generally before radiologic responses, was shown by tumor-resident clones, which were often undetectable in blood before treatment.

The specimen comprised peripheral blood, sampled 12 weeks after starting pembrolizumab. The chain uses TRBV6-6 and TRBJ2-4, with the D gene not clear enough to name. The receptor's source is an adult with mismatch repair-deficient cancer. Read as DNA, the sequence is TGTGCCAGCAGTTACTCGAAATATCTTACCAAAAACATTCAGTACTTC. Its protein is CASSYSKYLTKNIQYF.